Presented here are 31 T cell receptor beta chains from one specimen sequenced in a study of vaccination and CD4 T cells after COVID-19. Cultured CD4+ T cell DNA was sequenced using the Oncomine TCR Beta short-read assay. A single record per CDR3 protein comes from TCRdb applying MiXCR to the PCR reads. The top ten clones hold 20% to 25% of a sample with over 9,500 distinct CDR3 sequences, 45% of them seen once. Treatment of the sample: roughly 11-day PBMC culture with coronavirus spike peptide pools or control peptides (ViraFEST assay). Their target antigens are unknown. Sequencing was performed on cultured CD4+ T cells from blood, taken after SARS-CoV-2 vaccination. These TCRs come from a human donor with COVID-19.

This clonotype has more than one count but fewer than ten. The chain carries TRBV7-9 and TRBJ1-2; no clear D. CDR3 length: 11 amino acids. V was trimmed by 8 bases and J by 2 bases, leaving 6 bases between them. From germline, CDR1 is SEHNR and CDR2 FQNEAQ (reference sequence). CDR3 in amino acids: CASETNYGYTF. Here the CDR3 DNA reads TGTGCCAGCGAGACAAACTATGGCTACACCTTC.

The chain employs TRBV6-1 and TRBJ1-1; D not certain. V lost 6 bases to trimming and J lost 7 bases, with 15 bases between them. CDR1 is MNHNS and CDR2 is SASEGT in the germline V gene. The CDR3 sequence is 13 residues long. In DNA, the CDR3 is TGTGCCAGCAGGTGGCAGACTGGAGTTGAAGCTTTCTTT. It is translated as CASRWQTGVEAFF.

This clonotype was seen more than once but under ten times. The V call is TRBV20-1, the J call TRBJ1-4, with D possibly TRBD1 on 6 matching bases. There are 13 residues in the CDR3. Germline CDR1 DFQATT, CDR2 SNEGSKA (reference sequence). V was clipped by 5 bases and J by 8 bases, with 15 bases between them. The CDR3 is CSAVTGSGEKLFF. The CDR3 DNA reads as TGCAGTGCTGTGACAGGAAGCGGCGAAAAACTGTTTTTT.

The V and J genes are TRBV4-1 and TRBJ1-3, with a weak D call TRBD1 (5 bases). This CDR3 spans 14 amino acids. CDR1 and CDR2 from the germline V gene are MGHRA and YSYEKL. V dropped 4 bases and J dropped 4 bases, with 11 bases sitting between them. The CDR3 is CASSRGESGNTIYF. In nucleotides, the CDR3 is TGCGCCAGCAGCCGAGGGGAATCCGGAAACACCATATATTTT.

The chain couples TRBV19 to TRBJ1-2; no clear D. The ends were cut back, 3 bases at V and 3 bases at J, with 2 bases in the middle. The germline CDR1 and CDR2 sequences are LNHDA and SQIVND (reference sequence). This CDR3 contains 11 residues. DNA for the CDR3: TGTGCCAGTAGTATGGACTATGGCTACACCTTC. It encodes CASSMDYGYTF.

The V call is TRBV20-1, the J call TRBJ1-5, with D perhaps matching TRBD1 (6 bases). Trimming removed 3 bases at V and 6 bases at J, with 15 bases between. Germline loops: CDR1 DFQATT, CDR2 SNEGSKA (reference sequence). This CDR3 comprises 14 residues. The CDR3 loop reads CSASSGEGGQPQHF. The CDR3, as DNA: TGCAGTGCTAGTTCAGGGGAGGGAGGTCAGCCCCAGCATTTT.

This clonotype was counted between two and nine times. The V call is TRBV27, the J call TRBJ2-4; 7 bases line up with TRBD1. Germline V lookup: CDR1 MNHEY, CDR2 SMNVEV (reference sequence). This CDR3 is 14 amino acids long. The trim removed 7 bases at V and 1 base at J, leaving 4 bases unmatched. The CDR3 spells CASTPDRAKNIQYF. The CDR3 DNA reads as TGTGCCAGCACCCCGGACAGGGCCAAAAACATTCAGTACTTC.

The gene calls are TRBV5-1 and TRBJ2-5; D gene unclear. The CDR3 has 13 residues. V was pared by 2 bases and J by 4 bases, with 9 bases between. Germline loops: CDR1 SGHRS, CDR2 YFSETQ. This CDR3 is CASSFTAAETQYF. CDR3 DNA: TGCGCCAGCAGCTTTACGGCGGCAGAGACCCAGTACTTC.

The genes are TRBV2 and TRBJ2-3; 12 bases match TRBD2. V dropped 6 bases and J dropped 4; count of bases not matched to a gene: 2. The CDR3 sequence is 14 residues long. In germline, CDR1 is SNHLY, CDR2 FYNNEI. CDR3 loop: CASRASGGADTQYF. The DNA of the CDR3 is TGTGCCAGCAGGGCTAGCGGGGGGGCAGATACGCAGTATTTT. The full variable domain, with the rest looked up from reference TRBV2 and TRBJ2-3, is EPEVTQTPSHQVTQMGQEVILRCVPISNHLYFYWYRQILGQKVEFLVSFYNNEISEKSEIFDDQFSVERPDGSNFTLKIRSTKLEDSAMYFCASRASGGADTQYFGPGTRLTVL.

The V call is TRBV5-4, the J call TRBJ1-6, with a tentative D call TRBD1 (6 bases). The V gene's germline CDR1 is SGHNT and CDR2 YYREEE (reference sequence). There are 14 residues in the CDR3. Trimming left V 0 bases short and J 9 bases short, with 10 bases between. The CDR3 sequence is CASSLEGGSSPLHF. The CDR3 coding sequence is TGTGCCAGCAGCTTGGAGGGGGGTTCTTCACCCCTCCACTTT.

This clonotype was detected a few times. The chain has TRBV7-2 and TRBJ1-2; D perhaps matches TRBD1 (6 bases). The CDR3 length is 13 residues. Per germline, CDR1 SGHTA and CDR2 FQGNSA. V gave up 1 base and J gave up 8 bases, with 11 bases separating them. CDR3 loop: CASSLDGTYGYTF. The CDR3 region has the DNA TGTGCCAGCAGCTTAGACGGGACATACGGCTACACCTTC.

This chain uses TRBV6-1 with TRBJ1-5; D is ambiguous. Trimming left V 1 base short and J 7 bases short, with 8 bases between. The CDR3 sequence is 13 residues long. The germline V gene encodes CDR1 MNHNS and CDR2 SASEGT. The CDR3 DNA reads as TGTGCCAGCAGTGAAGTGCCATTCCAGCCCCAGCATTTT. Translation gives CASSEVPFQPQHF.

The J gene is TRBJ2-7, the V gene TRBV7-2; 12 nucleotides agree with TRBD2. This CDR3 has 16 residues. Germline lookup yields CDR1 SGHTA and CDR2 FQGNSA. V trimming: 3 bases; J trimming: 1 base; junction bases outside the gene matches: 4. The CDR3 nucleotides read TGTGCCAGCAGCTTTGCTAGCGGGGGGGTGTCCTACGAGCAGTACTTC. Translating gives CASSFASGGVSYEQYF.

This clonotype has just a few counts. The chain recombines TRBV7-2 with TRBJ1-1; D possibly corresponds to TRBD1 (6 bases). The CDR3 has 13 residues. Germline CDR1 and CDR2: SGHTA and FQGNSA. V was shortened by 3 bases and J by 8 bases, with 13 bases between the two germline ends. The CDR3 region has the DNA TGTGCCAGCAGCTTTGACAGGTCCACGGAAGCTTTCTTT. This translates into CASSFDRSTEAFF.

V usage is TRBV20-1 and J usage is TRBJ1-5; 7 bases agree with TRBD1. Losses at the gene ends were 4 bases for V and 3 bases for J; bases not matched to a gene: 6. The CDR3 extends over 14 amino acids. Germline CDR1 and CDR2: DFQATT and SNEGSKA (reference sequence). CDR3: CSATDRRHNQPQHF. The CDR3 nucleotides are TGCAGTGCTACGGACAGGAGACACAATCAGCCCCAGCATTTT.

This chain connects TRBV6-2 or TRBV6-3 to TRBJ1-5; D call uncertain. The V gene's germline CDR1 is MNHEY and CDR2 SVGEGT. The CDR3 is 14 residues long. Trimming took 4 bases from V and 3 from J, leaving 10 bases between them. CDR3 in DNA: TGTGCCAGCAGTTCGAGTATGGTCAATCAGCCCCAGCATTTT. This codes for CASSSSMVNQPQHF.

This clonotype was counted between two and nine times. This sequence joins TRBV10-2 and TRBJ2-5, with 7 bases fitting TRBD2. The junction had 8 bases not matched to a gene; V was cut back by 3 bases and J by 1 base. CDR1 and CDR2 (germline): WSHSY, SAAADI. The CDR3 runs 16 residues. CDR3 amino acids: CASSDFGGGSQETQYF. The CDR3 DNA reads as TGCGCCAGCAGTGACTTTGGGGGGGGATCCCAAGAGACCCAGTACTTC.

In DNA, the CDR3 is TGTGCCAGCAGTCCCCGCGGAGAGGTCCACGAGCAGTACTTC. Protein product: CASSPRGEVHEQYF. The chain combines TRBV6-1 with TRBJ2-7; D ambiguous. The CDR3 has 14 amino acids. Germline V gives CDR1 MNHNS, CDR2 SASEGT. Trimming took off 5 bases at V and 5 bases at J, with 16 bases between the two ends.

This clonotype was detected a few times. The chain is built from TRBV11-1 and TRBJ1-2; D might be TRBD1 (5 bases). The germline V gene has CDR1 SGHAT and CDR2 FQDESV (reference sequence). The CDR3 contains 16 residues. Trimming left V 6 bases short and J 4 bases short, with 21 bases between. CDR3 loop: CASRTPGQGYLYGYTF. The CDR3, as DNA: TGTGCCAGCAGGACCCCCGGGCAGGGATATCTCTATGGCTACACCTTC.

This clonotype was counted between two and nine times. The CDR3 nucleotides read TGTGCCAGCAGTCCATTCCGTAGACAGCAGTCACCCCTCCACTTT. Residues: CASSPFRRQQSPLHF. The chain carries TRBV27 and TRBJ1-6, with D perhaps matching TRBD1 (5 bases). CDR1 is MNHEY and CDR2 is SMNVEV in the germline V gene (reference sequence). V was shortened by 5 bases and J by 10 bases, with 18 bases between the two germline ends. The CDR3 covers 15 residues.

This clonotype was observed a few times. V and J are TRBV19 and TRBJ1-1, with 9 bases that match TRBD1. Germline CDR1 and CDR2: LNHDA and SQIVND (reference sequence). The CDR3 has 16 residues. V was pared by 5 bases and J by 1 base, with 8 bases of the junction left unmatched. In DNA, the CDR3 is TGTGCCAGTAGTTCCTGGGGACAGGGCGCGAACACTGAAGCTTTCTTT. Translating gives CASSSWGQGANTEAFF.

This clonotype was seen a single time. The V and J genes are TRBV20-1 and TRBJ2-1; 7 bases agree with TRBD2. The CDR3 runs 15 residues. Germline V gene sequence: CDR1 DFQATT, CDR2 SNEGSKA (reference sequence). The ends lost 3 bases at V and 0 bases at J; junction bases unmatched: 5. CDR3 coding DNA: TGCAGTGCTAGCGCCCTAGCGGTCTCCTACAATGAGCAGTTCTTC. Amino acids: CSASALAVSYNEQFF.

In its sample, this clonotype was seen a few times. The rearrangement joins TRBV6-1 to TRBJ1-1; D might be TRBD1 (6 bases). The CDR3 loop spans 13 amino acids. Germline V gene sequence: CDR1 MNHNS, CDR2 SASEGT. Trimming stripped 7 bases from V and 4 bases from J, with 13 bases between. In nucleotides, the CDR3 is TGTGCCAGCATGGGAGGGGGGTCCACTGAAGCTTTCTTT. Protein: CASMGGGSTEAFF.

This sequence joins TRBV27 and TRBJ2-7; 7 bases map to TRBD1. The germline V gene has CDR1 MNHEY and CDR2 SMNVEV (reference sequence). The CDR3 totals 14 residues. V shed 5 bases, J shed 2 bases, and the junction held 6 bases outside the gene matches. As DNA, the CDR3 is TGTGCCAGCAGTACGAACAGGGGCCCCTACGAGCAGTACTTC. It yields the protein CASSTNRGPYEQYF.

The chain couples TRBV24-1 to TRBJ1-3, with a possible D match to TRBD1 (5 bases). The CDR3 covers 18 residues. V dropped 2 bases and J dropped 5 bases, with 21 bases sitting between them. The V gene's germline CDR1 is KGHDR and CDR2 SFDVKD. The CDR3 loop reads CATSDSAWGGEDRNTIYF. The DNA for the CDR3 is TGTGCCACCAGTGATTCGGCCTGGGGGGGGGAGGATAGAAACACCATATATTTT.

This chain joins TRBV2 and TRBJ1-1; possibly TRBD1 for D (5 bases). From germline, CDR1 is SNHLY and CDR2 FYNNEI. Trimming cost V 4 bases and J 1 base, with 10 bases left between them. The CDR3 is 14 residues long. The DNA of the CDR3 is TGTGCCAGCAGTGGGGTCGGGGGGAACACTGAAGCTTTCTTT. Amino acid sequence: CASSGVGGNTEAFF.

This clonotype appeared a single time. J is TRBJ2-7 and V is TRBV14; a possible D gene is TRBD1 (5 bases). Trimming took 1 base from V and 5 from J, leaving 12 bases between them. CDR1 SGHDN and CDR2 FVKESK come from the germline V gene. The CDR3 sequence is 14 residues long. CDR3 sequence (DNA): TGTGCCAGCAGCCAAGGGCAGGGAACCAACGAGCAGTACTTC. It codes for CASSQGQGTNEQYF.

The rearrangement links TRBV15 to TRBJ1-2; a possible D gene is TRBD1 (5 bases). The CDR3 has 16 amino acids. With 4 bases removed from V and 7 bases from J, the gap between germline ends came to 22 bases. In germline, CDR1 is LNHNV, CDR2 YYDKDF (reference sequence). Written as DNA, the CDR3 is TGTGCCACCAGCACCGATCCCGGGACCACCTTAGGTGGCTACACCTTC. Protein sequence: CATSTDPGTTLGGYTF.

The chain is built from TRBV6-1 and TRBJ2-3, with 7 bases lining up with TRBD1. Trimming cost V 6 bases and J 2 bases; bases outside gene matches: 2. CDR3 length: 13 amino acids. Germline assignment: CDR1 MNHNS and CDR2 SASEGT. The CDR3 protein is CASRTGATDTQYF. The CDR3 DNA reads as TGTGCCAGCAGAACAGGGGCCACAGATACGCAGTATTTT.

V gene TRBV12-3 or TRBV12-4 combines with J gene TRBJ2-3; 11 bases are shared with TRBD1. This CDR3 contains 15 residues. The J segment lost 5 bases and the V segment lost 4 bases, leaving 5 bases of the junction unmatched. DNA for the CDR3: TGTGCCAGCAGTTCGGACAGGGGGCAAGGAGATACGCAGTATTTT. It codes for CASSSDRGQGDTQYF.

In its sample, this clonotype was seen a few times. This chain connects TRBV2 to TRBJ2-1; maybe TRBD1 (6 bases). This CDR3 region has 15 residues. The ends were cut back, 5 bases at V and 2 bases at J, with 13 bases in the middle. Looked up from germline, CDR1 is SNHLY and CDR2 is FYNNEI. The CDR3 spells CASSSTGTPYNEQFF. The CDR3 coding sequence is TGTGCCAGCAGTTCAACCGGGACACCCTACAATGAGCAGTTCTTC.